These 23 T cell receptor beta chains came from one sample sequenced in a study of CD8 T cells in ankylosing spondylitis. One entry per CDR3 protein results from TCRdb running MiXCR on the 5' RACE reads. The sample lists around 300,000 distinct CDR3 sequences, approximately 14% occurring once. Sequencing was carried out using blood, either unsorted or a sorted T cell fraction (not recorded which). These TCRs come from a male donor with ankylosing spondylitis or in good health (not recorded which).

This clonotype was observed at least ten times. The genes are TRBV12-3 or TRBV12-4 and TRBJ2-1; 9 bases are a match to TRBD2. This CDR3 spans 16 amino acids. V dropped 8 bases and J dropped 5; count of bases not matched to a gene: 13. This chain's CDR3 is CASAIGPTSGHNEQFF. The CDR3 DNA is TGTGCCAGCGCCATAGGGCCGACTAGCGGCCACAATGAGCAGTTCTTC.

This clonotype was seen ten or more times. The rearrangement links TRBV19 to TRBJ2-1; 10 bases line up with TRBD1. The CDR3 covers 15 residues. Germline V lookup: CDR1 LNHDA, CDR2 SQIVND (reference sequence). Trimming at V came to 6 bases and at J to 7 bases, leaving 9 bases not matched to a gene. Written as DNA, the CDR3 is TGTGCCAGTAGCCGAGACAGGGGGCAGAGGAATGAGCAGTTCTTC. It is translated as CASSRDRGQRNEQFF.

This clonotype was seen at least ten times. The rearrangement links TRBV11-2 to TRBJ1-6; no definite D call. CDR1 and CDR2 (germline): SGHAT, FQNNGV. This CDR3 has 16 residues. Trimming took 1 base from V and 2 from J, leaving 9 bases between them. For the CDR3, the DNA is TGTGCCAGCAGCTTAGCGGCTACAACCTATAATTCACCCCTCCACTTT. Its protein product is CASSLAATTYNSPLHF.

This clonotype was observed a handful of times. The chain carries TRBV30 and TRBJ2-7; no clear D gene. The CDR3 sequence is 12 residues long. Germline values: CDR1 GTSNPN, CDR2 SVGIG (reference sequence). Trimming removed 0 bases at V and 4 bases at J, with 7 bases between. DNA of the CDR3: TGTGCCTGGAGTGTCGATCGGTACGAGCAGTACTTC. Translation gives CAWSVDRYEQYF.

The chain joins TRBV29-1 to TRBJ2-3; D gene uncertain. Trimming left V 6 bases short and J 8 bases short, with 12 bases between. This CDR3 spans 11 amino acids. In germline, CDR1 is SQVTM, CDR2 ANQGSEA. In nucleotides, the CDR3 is TGCAGCGTGCTTAATTTGGGTACGCAGTATTTT. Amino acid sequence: CSVLNLGTQYF.

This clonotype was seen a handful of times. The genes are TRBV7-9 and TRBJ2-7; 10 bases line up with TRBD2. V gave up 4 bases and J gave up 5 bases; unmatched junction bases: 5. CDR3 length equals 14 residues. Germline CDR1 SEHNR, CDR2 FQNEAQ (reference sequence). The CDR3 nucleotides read TGTGCCAGCAGCTCGGGACTAGCGAAGAACGAGCAGTACTTC. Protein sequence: CASSSGLAKNEQYF.

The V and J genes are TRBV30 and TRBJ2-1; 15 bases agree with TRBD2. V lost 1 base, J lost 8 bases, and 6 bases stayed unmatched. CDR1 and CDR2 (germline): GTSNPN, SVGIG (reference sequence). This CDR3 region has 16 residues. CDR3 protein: CAWSAGLAGGPDEQFF. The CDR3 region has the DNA TGTGCCTGGAGTGCAGGACTAGCGGGAGGGCCGGATGAGCAGTTCTTC. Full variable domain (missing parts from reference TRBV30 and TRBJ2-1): SQTIHQWPATLVQPVGSPLSLECTVEGTSNPNLYWYRQAAGRGLQLLFYSVGIGQISSEVPQNLSASRPQDRQFILSSKKLLLSDSGFYLCAWSAGLAGGPDEQFFGPGTRLTVL.

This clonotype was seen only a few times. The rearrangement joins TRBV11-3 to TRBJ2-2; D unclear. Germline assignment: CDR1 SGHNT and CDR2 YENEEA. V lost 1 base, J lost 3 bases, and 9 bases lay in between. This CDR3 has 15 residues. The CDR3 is CASSLVAPDTGELFF. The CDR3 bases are TGTGCCAGCAGCTTAGTCGCCCCGGACACCGGGGAGCTGTTTTTT.

The CDR3 sequence: CASSHIAKRGSLPRNEQFF. The CDR3 DNA is TGTGCCAGCAGCCACATCGCCAAGAGGGGGAGCTTACCACGGAATGAGCAGTTCTTC. The gene calls are TRBV3-1 and TRBJ2-1; D perhaps matches TRBD1 (6 bases). Between the trimmed V and J ends, which lost 3 bases and 7 bases, there was a span of 28 bases. CDR3 length: 19 residues. Germline V CDR1 and CDR2: LGHDT, YNNKEL (reference sequence).

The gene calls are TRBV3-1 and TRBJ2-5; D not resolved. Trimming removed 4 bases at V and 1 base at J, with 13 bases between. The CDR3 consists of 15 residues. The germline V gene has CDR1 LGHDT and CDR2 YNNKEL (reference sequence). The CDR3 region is CASSPRPVTQETQYF. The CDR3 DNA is TGTGCCAGCAGCCCCCGGCCGGTAACCCAAGAGACCCAGTACTTC.

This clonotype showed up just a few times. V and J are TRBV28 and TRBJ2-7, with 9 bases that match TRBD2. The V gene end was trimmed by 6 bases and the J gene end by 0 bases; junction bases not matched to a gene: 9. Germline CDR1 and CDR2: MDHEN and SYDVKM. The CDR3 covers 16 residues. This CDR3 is CASSLIAGAGSYEQYF. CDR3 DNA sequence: TGTGCCAGCAGCCTTATAGCGGGAGCAGGCTCCTACGAGCAGTACTTC. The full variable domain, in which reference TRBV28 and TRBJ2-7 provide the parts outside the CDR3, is DVKVTQSSRYLVKRTGEKVFLECVQDMDHENMFWYRQDPGLGLRLIYFSYDVKMKEKGDIPEGYSVSREKKERFSLILESASTNQTSMYLCASSLIAGAGSYEQYFGPGTRLTVT.

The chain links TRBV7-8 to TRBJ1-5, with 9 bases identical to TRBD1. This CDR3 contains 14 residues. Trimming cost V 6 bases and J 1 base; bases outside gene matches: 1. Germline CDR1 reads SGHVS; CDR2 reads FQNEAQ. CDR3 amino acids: CASRQGASNQPQHF. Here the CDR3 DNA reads TGTGCCAGCAGACAGGGGGCCAGCAATCAGCCCCAGCATTTT.

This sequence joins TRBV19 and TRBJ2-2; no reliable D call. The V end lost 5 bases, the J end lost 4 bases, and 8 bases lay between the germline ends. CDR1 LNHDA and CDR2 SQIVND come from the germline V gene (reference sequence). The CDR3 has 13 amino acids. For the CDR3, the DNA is TGTGCCAGTAGTCGCCTGTCCACCGGGGAGCTGTTTTTT. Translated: CASSRLSTGELFF.

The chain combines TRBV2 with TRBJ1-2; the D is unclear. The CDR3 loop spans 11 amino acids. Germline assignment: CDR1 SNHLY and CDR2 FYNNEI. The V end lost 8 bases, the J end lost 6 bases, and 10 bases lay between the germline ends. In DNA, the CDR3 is TGTGCCAGCCTGGAGAGGGATGGCTACACCTTC. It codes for CASLERDGYTF.

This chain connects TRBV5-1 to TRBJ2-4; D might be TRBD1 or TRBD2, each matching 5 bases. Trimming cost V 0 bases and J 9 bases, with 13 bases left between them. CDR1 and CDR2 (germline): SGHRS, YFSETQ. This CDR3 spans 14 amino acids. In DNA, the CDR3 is TGCGCCAGCAGCTTGGGGGGGATTGGCGGCATTCAGTACTTC. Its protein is CASSLGGIGGIQYF.

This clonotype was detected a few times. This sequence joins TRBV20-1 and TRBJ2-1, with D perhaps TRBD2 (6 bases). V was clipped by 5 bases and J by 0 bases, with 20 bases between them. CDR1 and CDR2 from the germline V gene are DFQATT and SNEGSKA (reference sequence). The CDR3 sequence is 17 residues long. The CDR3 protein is CSAFSGDLWSSYNEQFF. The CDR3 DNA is TGCAGTGCTTTCTCGGGGGACCTCTGGAGCTCCTACAATGAGCAGTTCTTC.

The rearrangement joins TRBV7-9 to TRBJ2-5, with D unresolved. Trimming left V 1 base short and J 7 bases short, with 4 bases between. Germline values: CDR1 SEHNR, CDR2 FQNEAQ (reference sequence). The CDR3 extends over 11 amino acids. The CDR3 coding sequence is TGTGCCAGCAGCTTAGAGGGGACCCAGTACTTC. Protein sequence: CASSLEGTQYF.

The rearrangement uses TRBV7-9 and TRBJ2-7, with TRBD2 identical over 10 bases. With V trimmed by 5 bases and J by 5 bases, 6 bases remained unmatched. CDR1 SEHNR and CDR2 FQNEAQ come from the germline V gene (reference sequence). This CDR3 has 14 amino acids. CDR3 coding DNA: TGTGCCAGCAGCCCAACCCTAGCGGGAGACGAGCAGTACTTC. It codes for CASSPTLAGDEQYF.

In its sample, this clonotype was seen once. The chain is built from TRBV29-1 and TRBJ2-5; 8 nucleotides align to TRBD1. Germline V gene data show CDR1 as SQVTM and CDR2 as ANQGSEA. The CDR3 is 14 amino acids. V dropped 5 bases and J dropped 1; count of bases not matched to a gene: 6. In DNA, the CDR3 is TGCAGCGTTTCCTCGGACAGGGCCCAAGAGACCCAGTACTTC. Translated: CSVSSDRAQETQYF. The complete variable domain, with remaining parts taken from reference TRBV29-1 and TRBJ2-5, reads SAVISQKPSRDICQRGTSLTIQCQVDSQVTMMFWYRQQPGQSLTLIATANQGSEATYESGFVIDKFPISRPNLTFSTLTVSNMSPEDSSIYLCSVSSDRAQETQYFGPGTRLLVL.

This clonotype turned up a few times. CDR3 in amino acids: CASSTLVTAYNSPLHF. The DNA of the CDR3 is TGTGCCAGCAGTACCCTCGTGACAGCCTATAATTCACCCCTCCACTTT. The chain employs TRBV6-1 and TRBJ1-6, with D possibly matching TRBD1 (5 bases). The CDR3 is 16 amino acids. CDR1 and CDR2 (germline): MNHNS, SASEGT. V was clipped by 5 bases and J by 2 bases, with 13 bases between them.

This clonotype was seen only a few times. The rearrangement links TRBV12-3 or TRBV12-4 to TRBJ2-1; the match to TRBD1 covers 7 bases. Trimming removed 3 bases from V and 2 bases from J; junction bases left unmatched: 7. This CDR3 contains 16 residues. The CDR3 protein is CASSFRVTGAYNEQFF. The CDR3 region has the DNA TGTGCCAGCAGTTTCAGAGTCACAGGGGCCTACAATGAGCAGTTCTTC.

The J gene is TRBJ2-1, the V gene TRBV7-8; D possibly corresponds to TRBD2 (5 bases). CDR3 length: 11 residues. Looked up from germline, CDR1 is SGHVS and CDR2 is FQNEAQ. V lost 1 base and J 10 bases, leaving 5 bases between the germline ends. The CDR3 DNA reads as TGTGCCAGCAGCTTAGTAGCGGAGCAGTTCTTC. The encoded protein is CASSLVAEQFF.

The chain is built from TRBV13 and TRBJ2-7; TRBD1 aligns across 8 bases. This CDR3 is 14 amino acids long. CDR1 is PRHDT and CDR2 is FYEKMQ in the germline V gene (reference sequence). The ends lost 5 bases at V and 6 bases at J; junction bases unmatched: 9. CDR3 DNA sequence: TGTGCCAGCAGCACCCGGACAGGGAATCGCGAGCAGTACTTC. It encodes CASSTRTGNREQYF. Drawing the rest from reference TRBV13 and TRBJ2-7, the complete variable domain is AAGVIQSPRHLIKEKRETATLKCYPIPRHDTVYWYQQGPGQDPQFLISFYEKMQSDKGSIPDRFSAQQFSDYHSELNMSSLELGDSALYFCASSTRTGNREQYFGPGTRLTVT.